The sequence of this T cell receptor beta chain was determined in a study of blood T cell repertoires in COVID-19. Study information: Samples taken during acute and convalescent COVID-19 were collected in the United States, Italy and Spain. In each case, the material was cDNA or gDNA derived from T cells, B-cell-depleted T cells, or PBMCs.

Recruited during active infection, patients (from Seattle) were subsequently followed longitudinally. Methods used by the authors: Amplified reference gene primers provided the basis for estimating nucleated cell counts. Generated by immunoSEQ multiplex PCR, the TCRdb table keeps only in-frame clones and is missing some. V, J and clone size reflect that table, while D and trimming were determined from the DNA. This sample yields about 69,000 clones, of which 70% to 85% are seen a single time; 10% to 15% belongs to the top ten. Deletions cut 5 bases from V and 6 bases from J, with 13 bases between. The germline V gene encodes CDR1 SGHVS and CDR2 FNYEAQ. The CDR3 is 13 amino acids.

The chain uses TRBV7-6 and TRBJ1-1, with D possibly being TRBD1 (6 bases). This sequence originates from a man aged 45-65 years with COVID-19, enrolled during active disease. Sequenced input: peripheral blood. In nucleotides, the CDR3 is TGTGCCAGCAGCCACCAGGGGAATGCTGAAGCTTTCTTT. Its translation is CASSHQGNAEAFF.